These T cell receptor beta chains were read from a single sample in a study of vaccination and CD4 T cells after COVID-19. In TCRdb, the PCR reads were re-called with MiXCR into one record per CDR3 protein. The sample holds 9,000 to 9,500 distinct CDR3 sequences, roughly 60% seen once. Antigen specificity for these receptors is unknown. The sequenced sample was CD4+ T cells from blood, cultured in vitro. Receptor source: a human donor who had recovered from COVID-19. Both conserved end residues are part of each CDR3. A D gene is named only where the DNA matches it firmly. Size tells how often a clone was seen (once, few, many) or the class of an expanded clone, and some rows leave it out.

V gene	clone size	J gene	D gene	CDR3 protein	CDR3 DNA
TRBV5-1	-	TRBJ2-6	-	CASSLYSHSGANVLTF	TGCGCCAGCAGCTTGTACAGTCACTCTGGGGCCAACGTCCTGACTTTC
TRBV6-1	-	TRBJ2-1	TRBD1	CASSTTLDRNYNEQFF	TGTGCCAGCAGTACTACTCTGGACAGGAACTACAATGAGCAGTTCTTC
TRBV27	once	TRBJ1-2	-	CASSLQRNYGYTF	TGTGCCAGCAGTTTACAGCGGAACTATGGCTACACCTTC
TRBV15	few	TRBJ1-1	-	CATSFRELNTEAFF	TGTGCCACCAGCTTCCGCGAACTGAACACTGAAGCTTTCTTT
TRBV20-1	-	TRBJ1-6	-	CSAPLASPLHF	TGCAGTGCTCCCCTAGCTTCACCCCTCCACTTT
TRBV6-1	-	TRBJ2-7	-	CASRGTKSYEQYF	TGTGCCAGCAGGGGGACCAAGTCCTACGAGCAGTACTTC
TRBV4-1	-	TRBJ1-1	-	CASSQVLSGGGAEAFF	TGCGCCAGCAGCCAAGTTTTATCCGGGGGCGGGGCTGAAGCTTTCTTT
TRBV6-2/TRBV6-3	-	TRBJ2-5	-	CASSYILAKETQYF	TGTGCCAGCAGTTACATACTTGCAAAAGAGACCCAGTACTTC
TRBV20-1	-	TRBJ2-1	TRBD2	CSASGLAGFESYNEQFF	TGCAGTGCCAGCGGACTAGCGGGGTTCGAGAGTTACAATGAGCAGTTCTTC
TRBV6-4	-	TRBJ2-1	TRBD2	CASSDEAGADNEQFF	TGTGCCAGCAGTGACGAGGCGGGAGCCGACAATGAGCAGTTCTTC
TRBV24-1	-	TRBJ1-1	-	CATRWGRNTEAFF	TGTGCCACTCGGTGGGGGAGGAACACTGAAGCTTTCTTT
TRBV6-2/TRBV6-3	-	TRBJ2-1	TRBD2	CASRASGTYNEQFF	TGTGCCAGCAGGGCTAGCGGGACTTACAATGAGCAGTTCTTC
TRBV5-6	-	TRBJ1-6	-	CASSQGTPLHF	TGTGCCAGCAGCCAGGGGACACCCCTCCACTTT
TRBV6-4	-	TRBJ2-1	-	CASSRQPVSSYNEQFF	TGTGCCAGCAGTAGGCAGCCAGTAAGCTCCTACAATGAGCAGTTCTTC
TRBV30	-	TRBJ1-6	-	CAWSAGSYNSPLHF	TGTGCCTGGAGTGCCGGCTCCTATAATTCACCCCTCCACTTT
TRBV2	-	TRBJ1-2	-	CASSGQKNYGYTF	TGTGCCAGCAGTGGACAGAAGAACTATGGCTACACCTTC
TRBV20-1	few	TRBJ1-2	-	CSARRDIPNYGYTF	TGCAGTGCTCGACGGGACATCCCTAACTATGGCTACACCTTC
TRBV24-1	-	TRBJ2-5	-	CATSDSTGSVAQYF	TGTGCCACCAGTGATTCGACCGGATCCGTGGCCCAGTACTTC
TRBV4-3	-	TRBJ2-3	TRBD2	CASSQVGSGGADTQYF	TGCGCCAGCAGCCAAGTTGGTAGCGGGGGGGCAGATACGCAGTATTTT
TRBV20-1	-	TRBJ1-5	-	CSAVAYNQPQHF	TGCAGTGCCGTGGCCTACAATCAGCCCCAGCATTTT
TRBV20-1	-	TRBJ2-4	-	CSAPPRRGAKNIQYF	TGCAGTGCTCCCCCGAGGCGCGGGGCCAAAAACATTCAGTACTTC
TRBV6-1	medium-sized	TRBJ1-3	TRBD1	CASSATPGQGLNTIYF	TGTGCCAGCAGTGCCACTCCGGGACAGGGTTTAAACACCATATATTTT
TRBV24-1	-	TRBJ2-7	-	CATSRAWGYEQYF	TGTGCCACCAGCCGGGCCTGGGGCTACGAGCAGTACTTC
TRBV27	-	TRBJ1-2	-	CASSSRLGESGYTF	TGTGCCAGCAGTTCCAGATTGGGTGAGAGTGGCTACACCTTC
TRBV19	-	TRBJ2-2	-	CASSTPTGELFF	TGTGCCAGTAGTACCCCGACCGGGGAGCTGTTTTTT
TRBV19	few	TRBJ1-1	-	CASTIITGTEAFF	TGTGCCAGTACTATAATAACCGGGACTGAAGCTTTCTTT
TRBV7-6	-	TRBJ2-1	TRBD2	CASSRLAGAYNEQFF	TGTGCCAGCAGCAGGCTAGCGGGAGCCTACAATGAGCAGTTCTTC
TRBV19	-	TRBJ2-3	TRBD1	CASSRDRVDEDTQYF	TGTGCCAGTAGCAGGGACAGGGTCGATGAAGATACGCAGTATTTT
TRBV6-2/TRBV6-3	few	TRBJ2-7	TRBD1	CASSSARQGVYEQYF	TGTGCCAGCAGTTCAGCACGACAGGGAGTTTACGAGCAGTACTTC